Presented here are 21 T cell receptor beta chains from one specimen sequenced in a study of shared clonotypes between healthy human individuals. Using immunoSEQ multiplex PCR, the repertoire was profiled, and TCRdb retains in-frame clones only, with some absent. The data show some 1 million clones, with under 80% seen just once and approximately 1.5% held by the top ten. The sequencing sample was made of memory CD4+ T cells sorted from blood. The subset here: CD45RA-negative fraction. These TCRs come from a man between 18 and 35 years old in good health.

A word on this clone: A far larger clone is one base from this, pointing to a likely read error. The rearrangement links TRBV7-2 to TRBJ1-2; TRBD1 is a possible D gene (5 bases). CDR3 length equals 13 residues. With 1 base removed from V and 6 bases from J, the gap between germline ends came to 9 bases. Looked up from germline, CDR1 is SGHTA and CDR2 is FQGNSA. The CDR3 nucleotides read TGTGCCAGCAGCTTAGTTGGAGGGGATGGCTACACCTTC. This translates into CASSLVGGDGYTF.

J is TRBJ2-5 and V is TRBV5-4; 11 bases map to TRBD1. CDR3 size: 15 residues. The germline V gene encodes CDR1 SGHNT and CDR2 YYREEE (reference sequence). The J segment lost 4 bases and the V segment lost 2 bases, leaving 4 bases of the junction unmatched. Written as DNA, the CDR3 is TGTGCCAGCAGCTTCGGGACAGGGGGTCGAGAGACCCAGTACTTC. Protein: CASSFGTGGRETQYF.

The chain joins TRBV4-1 to TRBJ2-2, with 8 nucleotides matching TRBD2. The J segment lost 4 bases and the V segment lost 1 base, leaving 5 bases of the junction unmatched. The CDR3 extends over 16 amino acids. Germline CDR1 is MGHRA and CDR2 is YSYEKL. This CDR3 is CASSQVGTSITGELFF. The CDR3 nucleotides are TGCGCCAGCAGCCAAGTAGGGACTAGTATCACCGGGGAGCTGTTTTTT.

The rearrangement joins TRBV9 to TRBJ1-1; 10 bases match TRBD1. V was pared by 3 bases and J by 5 bases, with 16 bases of the junction left unmatched. Germline values: CDR1 SGDLS, CDR2 YYNGEE. The CDR3 is made up of 18 amino acids. This CDR3 is CASSAYSTGGGWRTEAFF. CDR3 DNA sequence: TGTGCCAGCAGCGCTTATTCGACAGGGGGCGGTTGGAGGACTGAAGCTTTCTTT.

In DNA, the CDR3 is TGTGCCAGCAGTGAAGCAACGGGGCCGAGCAATCAGCCCCAGCATTTT. Its protein is CASSEATGPSNQPQHF. The chain has TRBV6-1 and TRBJ1-5; TRBD1 is a possible D gene (5 bases). This CDR3 has 16 residues. V lost 0 bases, J lost 1 base, and 10 bases lay in between. CDR1 MNHNS and CDR2 SASEGT come from the germline V gene.

For this clone: This sample includes further DNA sequences coding for the same CDR3. The V gene is TRBV5-1, the J gene TRBJ2-5; 8 bases are shared with TRBD1. V was pared by 7 bases and J by 4 bases, with 6 bases of the junction left unmatched. CDR1 and CDR2 (germline): SGHRS, YFSETQ. This CDR3 is built from 13 residues. The CDR3 region is CASRNGQGETQYF. The CDR3 region has the DNA TGCGCCAGCCGCAATGGACAGGGAGAGACCCAGTACTTC. Full variable domain (outside the CDR3, taken from reference TRBV5-1 and TRBJ2-5): KAGVTQTPRYLIKTRGQQVTLSCSPISGHRSVSWYQQTPGQGLQFLFEYFSETQRNKGNFPGRFSGRQFSNSRSEMNVSTLELGDSALYLCASRNGQGETQYFGPGTRLLVL.

J is TRBJ1-2 and V is TRBV6-5, with a tentative D call TRBD1 (5 bases). V lost 0 bases, J lost 8 bases, and 16 bases lay in between. The CDR3 contains 15 residues. Germline lookup yields CDR1 MNHEY and CDR2 SVGAGI. The chain's CDR3 is CASSYSRDPLRGYTF. DNA of the CDR3: TGTGCCAGCAGTTACTCGAGGGACCCCTTACGGGGCTACACCTTC.

The chain recombines TRBV6-1 with TRBJ1-5, with 7 bases that match TRBD1. V was clipped by 4 bases and J by 9 bases; unmatched bases: 9. Germline V gene lookup returns CDR1 MNHNS and CDR2 SASEGT. The length of the CDR3 is 14 residues. CDR3 residues: CASSADRAGGPQHF. The CDR3 nucleotides read TGTGCCAGCAGTGCCGACAGGGCTGGCGGGCCCCAGCATTTT.

The J gene is TRBJ2-2, the V gene TRBV10-3; D not certain. The germline V gene encodes CDR1 ENHRY and CDR2 SYGVKD. This CDR3 is 14 amino acids long. V was shortened by 2 bases and J by 5 bases, with 9 bases between the two germline ends. CDR3: CAISEGRTTGELFF. CDR3 nucleotide sequence: TGTGCCATCAGTGAGGGTCGTACGACCGGGGAGCTGTTTTTT.

This rearrangement joins TRBV6-6 to TRBJ1-6, with 8 bases identical to TRBD1. Germline V gives CDR1 MNHNY, CDR2 SVGAGI (reference sequence). This CDR3 has 14 amino acids. V was clipped by 5 bases and J by 7 bases; unmatched bases: 4. The CDR3 spells CASSTTGENSPLHF. CDR3 nucleotide sequence: TGTGCCAGCAGTACGACAGGGGAGAATTCACCCCTCCACTTT.

The J gene is TRBJ1-2, the V gene TRBV6-1, with D unresolved. Germline V lookup: CDR1 MNHNS, CDR2 SASEGT. The CDR3 spans 12 residues. With 8 bases removed from V and 0 bases from J, the gap between germline ends came to 7 bases. The CDR3 spells CASQGANYGYTF. DNA of the CDR3: TGTGCCAGCCAAGGAGCTAACTATGGCTACACCTTC.

CDR3 region: CASTPDRDSYGYTF. The CDR3 DNA reads as TGCGCCAGCACCCCGGACAGGGATAGTTATGGCTACACCTTC. The chain has TRBV4-3 and TRBJ1-2; 8 bases map to TRBD1. The CDR3 has 14 residues. With 7 bases clipped from V and 5 bases from J, the junction kept 9 bases outside the gene matches. Germline CDR1 and CDR2: LGHNA and YSLEER.

This rearrangement joins TRBV7-9 to TRBJ2-3; TRBD2 is a possible D gene (6 bases). The CDR3 runs to 13 residues. Germline lookup yields CDR1 SEHNR and CDR2 FQNEAQ (reference sequence). The V end was cut by 6 bases, the J end by 1 base, with 8 bases between. CDR3 protein: CASRPSGTDTQYF. The CDR3 DNA reads as TGTGCCAGCAGGCCTAGCGGCACAGATACGCAGTATTTT. Full variable domain (remainder filled in from reference TRBV7-9 and TRBJ2-3): DTGVSQNPRHKITKRGQNVTFRCDPISEHNRLYWYRQTLGQGPEFLTYFQNEAQLEKSRLLSDRFSAERPKGSFSTLEIQRTEQGDSAMYLCASRPSGTDTQYFGPGTRLTVL.

The chain recombines TRBV5-1 with TRBJ1-2; perhaps TRBD1 as D (6 bases). CDR3 size: 13 residues. With 3 bases removed from V and 8 bases from J, the gap between germline ends came to 14 bases. The germline CDR1 and CDR2 sequences are SGHRS and YFSETQ. The CDR3 protein is CASSSITGSGYTF. CDR3 bases: TGCGCCAGCAGCTCAATTACAGGGAGCGGCTACACCTTC.

In this sample, this clone turned up a few times. Distinct nucleotide sequences in the sample also encode this CDR3. The chain links TRBV30 to TRBJ1-5, with unresolved D. This CDR3 comprises 13 residues. Germline lookup yields CDR1 GTSNPN and CDR2 SVGIG (reference sequence). Trimming removed 0 bases at V and 5 bases at J, with 8 bases between. In nucleotides, the CDR3 is TGTGCCTGGAGTGTTGGGTCCGATCAGCCCCAGCATTTT. Translating gives CAWSVGSDQPQHF.

About this clone itself: A much larger clone differs by one base, so this may be a read error. This chain uses TRBV7-2 with TRBJ2-5; D call uncertain. V gave up 2 bases and J gave up 5 bases, with 3 bases separating them. The germline V gene has CDR1 SGHTA and CDR2 FQGNSA. There are 11 residues in the CDR3. DNA of the CDR3: TGTGCCAGCAGCTTAATGGAGACCCAGTACTTC. Translating gives CASSLMETQYF.

The J gene is TRBJ2-7, the V gene TRBV7-3, with 10 bases that match TRBD2. CDR3 length: 15 amino acids. Germline assignment: CDR1 SGHTA and CDR2 FQGTGA. V was pared by 2 bases and J by 3 bases, with 4 bases of the junction left unmatched. CDR3 sequence: CASSLLAGASYEQYF. CDR3 in DNA: TGTGCCAGCAGCTTACTAGCGGGGGCGAGCTACGAGCAGTACTTC.

The chain couples TRBV7-6 to TRBJ1-3; D is perhaps TRBD1 (5 bases). Between the trimmed V and J ends, which lost 6 bases and 0 bases, there was a span of 12 bases. The length of the CDR3 is 15 residues. Germline V gene data show CDR1 as SGHVS and CDR2 as FNYEAQ. The CDR3 is CASSKGRISGNTIYF. DNA of the CDR3: TGTGCCAGCAGTAAGGGACGGATCTCTGGAAACACCATATATTTT. The complete variable domain, with remaining parts taken from reference TRBV7-6 and TRBJ1-3, reads GAGVSQSPRYKVTKRGQDVALRCDPISGHVSLYWYRQALGQGPEFLTYFNYEAQQDKSGLPNDRFSAERPEGSISTLTIQRTEQRDSAMYRCASSKGRISGNTIYFGEGSWLTVV.

In regard to this clone: Other DNA sequences in this sample translate to the same CDR3. The chain joins TRBV9 to TRBJ2-1; D not certain. The length of the CDR3 is 13 residues. Germline V gene data show CDR1 as SGDLS and CDR2 as YYNGEE. Between the trimmed V and J ends, which lost 0 bases and 3 bases, there was a span of 4 bases. CDR3 DNA sequence: TGTGCCAGCAGCGTAGCAGGCTACAATGAGCAGTTCTTC. Encoded protein: CASSVAGYNEQFF.

V is TRBV19 and J is TRBJ2-2, with D possibly matching TRBD2 (7 bases). Germline loops: CDR1 LNHDA, CDR2 SQIVND (reference sequence). The CDR3 spans 14 residues. Trimming shortened V by 5 bases and J by 5 bases, and 12 bases separated the two germline ends. The CDR3 DNA reads TGTGCCAGTAGTCCCGGGGGGCATACCGGGGAGCTGTTTTTT. Translated: CASSPGGHTGELFF.

The chain combines TRBV4-3 with TRBJ1-4; perhaps TRBD1 as D (5 bases). The CDR3 has 15 amino acids. The germline V gene has CDR1 LGHNA and CDR2 YSLEER. V shed 0 bases and J shed 6 bases, with 11 bases lying between them. This CDR3 reads CASSQDPGPYEKLFF. Written as DNA, the CDR3 is TGCGCCAGCAGCCAAGATCCGGGGCCCTATGAAAAACTGTTTTTT.